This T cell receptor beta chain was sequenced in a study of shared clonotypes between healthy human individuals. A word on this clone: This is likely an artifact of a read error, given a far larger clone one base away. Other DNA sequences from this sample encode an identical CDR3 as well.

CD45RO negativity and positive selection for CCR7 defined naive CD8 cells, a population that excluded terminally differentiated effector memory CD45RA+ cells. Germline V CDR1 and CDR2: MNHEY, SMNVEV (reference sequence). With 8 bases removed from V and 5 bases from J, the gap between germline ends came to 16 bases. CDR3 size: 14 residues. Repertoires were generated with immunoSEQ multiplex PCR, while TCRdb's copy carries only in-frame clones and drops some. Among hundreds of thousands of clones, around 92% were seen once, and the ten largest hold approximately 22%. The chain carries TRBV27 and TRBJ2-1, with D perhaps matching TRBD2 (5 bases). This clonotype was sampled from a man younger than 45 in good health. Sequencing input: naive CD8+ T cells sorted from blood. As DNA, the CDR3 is TGTGCCAGCCGATGGCGAGGGTCTAACAATGAGCAGTTCTTC. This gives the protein CASRWRGSNNEQFF.